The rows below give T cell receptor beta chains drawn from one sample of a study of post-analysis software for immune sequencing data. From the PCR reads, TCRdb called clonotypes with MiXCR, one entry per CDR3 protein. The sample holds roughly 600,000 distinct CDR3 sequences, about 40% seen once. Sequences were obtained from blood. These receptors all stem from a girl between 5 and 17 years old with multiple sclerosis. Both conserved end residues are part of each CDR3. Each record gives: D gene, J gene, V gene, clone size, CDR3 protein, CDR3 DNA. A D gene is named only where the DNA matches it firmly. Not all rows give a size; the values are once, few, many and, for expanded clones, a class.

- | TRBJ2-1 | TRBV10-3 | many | CAISESRQDIYNEQFF | TGTGCCATCAGTGAGTCGCGGCAGGACATCTACAATGAGCAGTTCTTC
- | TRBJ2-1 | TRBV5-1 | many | CASSLVSRSSYNEQFF | TGCGCCAGCAGCTTGGTCTCGCGGAGCTCCTACAATGAGCAGTTCTTC
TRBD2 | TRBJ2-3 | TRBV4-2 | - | CASSGKTSGGAYTQYF | TGTGCCAGCAGCGGGAAGACTAGCGGGGGGGCTTATACGCAGTATTTT
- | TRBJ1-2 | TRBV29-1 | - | CSVEAGNNGYTF | TGCAGCGTTGAAGCAGGGAATAATGGCTACACCTTC
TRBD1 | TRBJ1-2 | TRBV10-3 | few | CAISDTGGVDGYTF | TGTGCCATCAGTGATACAGGGGGTGTAGATGGCTACACCTTC
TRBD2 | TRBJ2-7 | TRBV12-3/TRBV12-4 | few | CASSTQTSVYEQYF | TGTGCCAGCAGTACCCAGACTAGCGTCTACGAGCAGTACTTC
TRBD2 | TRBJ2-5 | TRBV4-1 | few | CASSQLGQGGLHQETQYF | TGCGCCAGCAGCCAACTCGGCCAGGGAGGGCTTCACCAAGAGACCCAGTACTTC
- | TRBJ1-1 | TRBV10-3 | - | CAISESMGWGAFF | TGTGCCATCAGTGAGTCGATGGGGTGGGGAGCTTTCTTT
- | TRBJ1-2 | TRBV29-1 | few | CSVGDSINYGYTF | TGCAGCGTTGGTGACAGTATTAACTATGGCTACACCTTC
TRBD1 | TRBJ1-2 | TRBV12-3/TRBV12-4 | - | CASSSGQGGYGYTF | TGTGCCAGCAGTTCGGGACAGGGGGGCTATGGCTACACCTTC
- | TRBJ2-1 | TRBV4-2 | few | CASSQDYRASDEQFF | TGTGCCAGCAGCCAAGATTATAGAGCCAGCGATGAGCAGTTCTTC
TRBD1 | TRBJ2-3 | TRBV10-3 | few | CAISESAGTGTTDTQYF | TGTGCCATCAGTGAGTCGGCGGGGACAGGGACAACAGATACGCAGTATTTT
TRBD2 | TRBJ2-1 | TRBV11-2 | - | CASSLDSASGRYEQFF | TGTGCCAGCAGCTTAGATAGCGCTAGCGGGAGGTATGAGCAGTTCTTC
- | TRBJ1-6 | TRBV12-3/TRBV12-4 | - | CASSLGPGSNSPLHF | TGTGCCAGCAGTTTAGGGCCAGGGAGCAATTCACCCCTCCACTTT
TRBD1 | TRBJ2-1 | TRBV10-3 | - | CAISDKQGVYNEQFF | TGTGCCATCAGTGATAAACAGGGGGTCTACAATGAGCAGTTCTTC
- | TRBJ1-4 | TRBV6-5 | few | CASSSGPGGKLFF | TGTGCCAGCAGCTCGGGCCCAGGCGGAAAACTGTTTTTT
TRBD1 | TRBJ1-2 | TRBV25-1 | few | CASSRAGQGNYGYTF | TGTGCCAGCAGCAGAGCCGGACAGGGTAACTATGGCTACACCTTC
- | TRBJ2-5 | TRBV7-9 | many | CASSPPWETQYF | TGTGCCAGCAGCCCGCCCTGGGAGACCCAGTACTTC
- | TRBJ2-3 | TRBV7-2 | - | CASSPKGVADTQYF | TGTGCCAGCAGCCCTAAAGGAGTAGCAGATACGCAGTATTTT